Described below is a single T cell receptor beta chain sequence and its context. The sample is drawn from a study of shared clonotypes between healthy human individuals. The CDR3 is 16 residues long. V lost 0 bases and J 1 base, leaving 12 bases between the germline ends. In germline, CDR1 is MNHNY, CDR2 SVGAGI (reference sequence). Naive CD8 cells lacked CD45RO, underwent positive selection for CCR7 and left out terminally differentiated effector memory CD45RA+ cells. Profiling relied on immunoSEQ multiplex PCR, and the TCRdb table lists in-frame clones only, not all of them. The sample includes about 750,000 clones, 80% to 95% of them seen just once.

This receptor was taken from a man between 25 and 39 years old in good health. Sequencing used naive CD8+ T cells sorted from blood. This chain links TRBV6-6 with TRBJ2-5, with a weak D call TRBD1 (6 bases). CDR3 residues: CASSYSKQGPQETQYF. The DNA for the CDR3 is TGTGCCAGCAGTTACTCGAAACAGGGTCCCCAAGAGACCCAGTACTTC.